The text below deals with one T cell receptor beta chain. Its specificity is not known. The sequencing of unsorted PBMC DNA took place on ten immunoSEQ deep assay plates. Profiling relied on immunoSEQ multiplex PCR, and the TCRdb table lists in-frame clones only, not all of them. This sample has fewer than 650,000 clones; about 79% occur once, and the top ten carry 10% to 15%. The healthy adult donors were HIV-negative and reported no recent acute infections or vaccinations. Germline values: CDR1 MDHEN, CDR2 SYDVKM. This CDR3 contains 15 residues. V gave up 6 bases and J gave up 10 bases; unmatched junction bases: 10. The data belong to a study of shared clonotypes between healthy human individuals. The study's findings and limits: Clonotype sharing among the donors was expected to vary with sequencing depth.

The TCR originated in a woman aged 40-49 years in good health. Some clones in this sample may be carry-over from other donors' samples. The specimen sequenced was PBMCs. This chain joins TRBV28 and TRBJ2-1, with 12 bases lining up with TRBD1. CDR3 nucleotide sequence: TGTGCCAGCAGAAACGGGGACAGGGGGCTGGTGGAGCAGTTCTTC. Translation gives CASRNGDRGLVEQFF.